What follows are 30 T cell receptor beta chains derived from one specimen sequenced in a study of blood T cell repertoires in COVID-19. Assay: immunoSEQ multiplex PCR; the TCRdb copy retains only in-frame clones and omits some. The sample has about 180,000 clones; approximately 83% are singletons. Sequencing was performed on peripheral blood. These TCRs come from a human donor with active or convalescent COVID-19. The donor label of this sample is uncertain.

The chain couples TRBV5-6 to TRBJ1-4; no clear D gene. This CDR3 is 17 amino acids long. The germline V and J ends were trimmed by 0 bases and 7 bases, with 19 bases remaining between them. Germline loops: CDR1 SGHDT, CDR2 YYEEEE. CDR3 amino acids: CASSLGTYFGEFEKLFF. The CDR3 DNA is TGTGCCAGCAGCTTGGGGACCTATTTCGGGGAGTTTGAAAAACTGTTTTTT.

This rearrangement joins TRBV19 to TRBJ2-7; TRBD1 matches at 8 bases. V shed 4 bases, J shed 2 bases, and the junction held 25 bases outside the gene matches. CDR3 size: 21 residues. CDR1 LNHDA and CDR2 SQIVND come from the germline V gene (reference sequence). For the CDR3, the DNA is TGTGCCAGTAGTACGCATCCTTCAGCCGGGACAGGTTTTCGTACCCCCTACGAGCAGTACTTC. Its translation: CASSTHPSAGTGFRTPYEQYF.

The rearrangement joins TRBV5-1 to TRBJ2-5; D gene unclear. The CDR3 loop spans 15 amino acids. Per germline, CDR1 SGHRS and CDR2 YFSETQ. V shed 3 bases and J shed 4 bases, with 16 bases lying between them. Here the CDR3 reads CASSSENRVGETQYF. The CDR3 DNA reads as TGCGCCAGCAGCTCCGAAAACAGAGTGGGAGAGACCCAGTACTTC.

The rearrangement uses TRBV10-3 and TRBJ2-3; D gene ambiguous. Germline CDR1 ENHRY, CDR2 SYGVKD. The CDR3 runs 15 residues. With 2 bases removed from V and 1 base from J, the gap between germline ends came to 10 bases. The CDR3: CAISEDLGRTDTQYF. CDR3 in DNA: TGTGCCATCAGTGAGGATCTGGGCCGCACAGATACGCAGTATTTT.

Only a few counts were recorded for this clone. The rearrangement joins TRBV28 to TRBJ2-7; perhaps TRBD2 as D (6 bases). CDR3 size: 12 residues. The V and J ends lost 6 bases and 3 bases respectively, with 9 bases between them. Germline V gene data show CDR1 as MDHEN and CDR2 as SYDVKM. The CDR3 DNA sequence: TGTGCCAGCAGGTCTAGCGTCTACGAGCAGTACTTC. This gives the protein CASRSSVYEQYF.

The chain's CDR3 is CASMATPGNTIYF. The CDR3 DNA follows: TGTGCCAGCATGGCGACTCCTGGAAACACCATATATTTT. The chain couples TRBV2 to TRBJ1-3; D gene unclear. Germline V lookup: CDR1 SNHLY, CDR2 FYNNEI. The CDR3 extends over 13 amino acids. Trimming pared 7 bases from V and 2 bases from J, leaving 9 bases between.

The count of this clone is one. This rearrangement joins TRBV29-1 to TRBJ1-2, with 10 bases identical to TRBD1. V was pared by 5 bases and J by 5 bases, with 14 bases of the junction left unmatched. The germline CDR1 and CDR2 sequences are SQVTM and ANQGSEA. The CDR3 consists of 16 residues. The CDR3 is CSVSGTGAPSLYGYTF. The DNA for the CDR3 is TGCAGCGTTTCCGGGACAGGGGCCCCTAGTCTGTATGGCTACACCTTC.

J is TRBJ2-1 and V is TRBV5-1; 9 bases are a match to TRBD2. CDR3 size: 16 residues. J was trimmed by 4 bases and V by 4 bases; bases with no gene match: 9. Germline CDR1 is SGHRS and CDR2 is YFSETQ. The CDR3 region is CASSPGGGGAYNEQFF. CDR3 nucleotides: TGCGCCAGCAGCCCCGGAGGCGGGGGGGCGTACAATGAGCAGTTCTTC.

The rearrangement joins TRBV19 to TRBJ1-5; no firm D call. The germline CDR1 and CDR2 sequences are LNHDA and SQIVND (reference sequence). The CDR3 spans 15 residues. Trimming removed 3 bases at V and 1 base at J, with 10 bases between. CDR3 nucleotide sequence: TGTGCCAGTAGTATCTCTGGCAAGAGCAATCAGCCCCAGCATTTT. It is translated as CASSISGKSNQPQHF.

This chain links TRBV7-9 with TRBJ1-3, with 7 bases matching TRBD1. This CDR3 contains 15 residues. Losses at the gene ends were 6 bases for V and 0 bases for J; bases not matched to a gene: 5. Per the germline V gene, CDR1 is SEHNR and CDR2 is FQNEAQ (reference sequence). CDR3 region: CASSAAGGSGNTIYF. The CDR3 DNA reads as TGTGCCAGCAGTGCAGCAGGGGGCTCTGGAAACACCATATATTTT. The full variable domain, in which reference TRBV7-9 and TRBJ1-3 provide the parts outside the CDR3, is DTGVSQNPRHKITKRGQNVTFRCDPISEHNRLYWYRQTLGQGPEFLTYFQNEAQLEKSRLLSDRFSAERPKGSFSTLEIQRTEQGDSAMYLCASSAAGGSGNTIYFGEGSWLTVV.

This rearrangement joins TRBV6-5 to TRBJ1-2; 9 bases match TRBD1. This CDR3 has 14 amino acids. Germline V gives CDR1 MNHEY, CDR2 SVGAGI. J was trimmed by 7 bases and V by 0 bases; bases with no gene match: 3. DNA for the CDR3: TGTGCCAGCAGTTACTCCGGGACAGGGTTTGGCTACACCTTC. Protein product: CASSYSGTGFGYTF.

This chain uses TRBV28 with TRBJ1-2, with TRBD1 matching over 7 bases. The CDR3 has 14 residues. V was pared by 2 bases and J by 5 bases, with 5 bases of the junction left unmatched. Germline V lookup: CDR1 MDHEN, CDR2 SYDVKM. The CDR3 loop is CASSLEGARYGYTF. CDR3 coding DNA: TGTGCCAGCAGTTTAGAGGGGGCACGGTATGGCTACACCTTC.

In its sample, this clone was seen once. The chain links TRBV2 to TRBJ1-3; maybe TRBD1 (5 bases). CDR3 length: 14 amino acids. Germline-derived CDR1 and CDR2 are SNHLY and FYNNEI. The CDR3: CATKDDRSGNTIYF. In DNA form, the CDR3 reads TGTGCTACCAAAGACGACAGATCTGGAAACACCATATATTTT.

The chain uses TRBV5-6 and TRBJ2-3; 13 positions agree with TRBD2. The CDR3 loop spans 16 amino acids. The ends lost 4 bases at V and 6 bases at J; junction bases unmatched: 8. Germline CDR1 SGHDT, CDR2 YYEEEE. CDR3 sequence: CASSLGLAGLEDTQYF. In DNA, the CDR3 is TGTGCCAGCAGCCTGGGACTAGCGGGACTGGAGGATACGCAGTATTTT.

J is TRBJ1-1 and V is TRBV9; D perhaps matches TRBD1 (5 bases). Per the germline V gene, CDR1 is SGDLS and CDR2 is YYNGEE. Trimming left V 0 bases short and J 1 base short, with 7 bases between. This CDR3 has 14 residues. CDR3 region: CASSVEGENTEAFF. The CDR3 nucleotides are TGTGCCAGCAGCGTAGAAGGGGAGAACACTGAAGCTTTCTTT.

Here the CDR3 DNA reads TGTGCCAGCAGCTCAGGGAAGGATGGTGAGCAGTTCTTC. Residues: CASSSGKDGEQFF. V is TRBV7-3 and J is TRBJ2-1; TRBD1 might be the D (5 bases). This CDR3 has 13 residues. The germline CDR1 and CDR2 sequences are SGHTA and FQGTGA. Trimming left V 4 bases short and J 9 bases short, with 13 bases between.

The chain uses TRBV30 and TRBJ1-4, with TRBD1 matching 9 bases. This CDR3 spans 14 amino acids. From germline, CDR1 is GTSNPN and CDR2 SVGIG (reference sequence). V was pared by 6 bases and J by 13 bases, with 15 bases of the junction left unmatched. The CDR3 DNA reads as TGTGCCTGCGAGGGGGGACAGGGCCCCTCGGGACTGTTTTTT. Translation: CACEGGQGPSGLFF. The full variable domain, completed using reference TRBV30 and TRBJ1-4, is SQTIHQWPATLVQPVGSPLSLECTVEGTSNPNLYWYRQAAGRGLQLLFYSVGIGQISSEVPQNLSASRPQDRQFILSSKKLLLSDSGFYLCACEGGQGPSGLFFGSGTQLSVL.

This chain uses TRBV5-6 with TRBJ2-7, with 11 bases that match TRBD2. The CDR3 loop spans 15 amino acids. V dropped 5 bases and J dropped 4; count of bases not matched to a gene: 8. CDR1 is SGHDT and CDR2 is YYEEEE in the germline V gene. As DNA, the CDR3 is TGTGCCAGCAGTCGACCGGGACTAGCGGTTTACGAGCAGTACTTC. Residues: CASSRPGLAVYEQYF.

The chain joins TRBV18 to TRBJ2-3; D remains unclear. V lost 5 bases, J lost 0 bases, and 18 bases lay in between. This CDR3 contains 17 residues. Germline-derived CDR1 and CDR2 are KGHSH and LQKENI. The CDR3 coding sequence is TGTGCCAGCTCAACGGCTAAGCGATCCACTAGCACAGATACGCAGTATTTT. Protein product: CASSTAKRSTSTDTQYF.

This clone was counted a few times. The chain uses TRBV7-9 and TRBJ1-2; the D is unclear. Trimming pared 1 base from V and 0 bases from J, leaving 12 bases between. The length of the CDR3 is 16 residues. Germline V lookup: CDR1 SEHNR, CDR2 FQNEAQ (reference sequence). The CDR3 bases are TGTGCCAGCAGCTTAGGCCAGGTTTACGCTAACTATGGCTACACCTTC. Its translation is CASSLGQVYANYGYTF.

V usage is TRBV6-5 and J usage is TRBJ2-7; TRBD1 aligns across 7 bases. This CDR3 is 11 amino acids long. CDR1 and CDR2 from the germline V gene are MNHEY and SVGAGI. V shed 7 bases and J 5 bases; nucleotides not matched to a gene: 2. The CDR3 DNA reads as TGTGCCAGCAAGGACAGGAACGAGCAGTACTTC. This gives the protein CASKDRNEQYF.

The chain is built from TRBV5-1 and TRBJ2-7; D possibly corresponds to TRBD1 (6 bases). This CDR3 spans 14 amino acids. V shed 6 bases and J shed 7 bases, with 20 bases lying between them. The V gene's germline CDR1 is SGHRS and CDR2 YFSETQ. This CDR3 reads CASTPGHRSREQYF. CDR3 DNA: TGCGCCAGCACACCGGGACACCGATCGAGGGAGCAGTACTTC.

The genes are TRBV2 and TRBJ2-7, with TRBD1 identical over 7 bases. V trimming: 1 base; J trimming: 0 bases; junction bases outside the gene matches: 6. Germline assignment: CDR1 SNHLY and CDR2 FYNNEI. The CDR3 is 16 residues long. The CDR3, as DNA: TGTGCCAGCAGTGAAGTAGGGACAGCCGCCTCCTACGAGCAGTACTTC. Residues: CASSEVGTAASYEQYF.

This clone was found once. V usage is TRBV24-1 and J usage is TRBJ2-1; 7 bases are shared with TRBD2. The CDR3 covers 13 residues. J gave up 9 bases and V 5 bases, and 6 bases lay outside the gene matches. Germline loops: CDR1 KGHDR, CDR2 SFDVKD. The CDR3 DNA reads TGTGCCACCAGTGTTCCGGGACTAATTGAGCAGTTCTTC. As protein: CATSVPGLIEQFF.

The table lists this clone with a few counts. The chain is built from TRBV7-9 and TRBJ1-6, with D maybe TRBD1 (6 bases). The CDR3 sequence is 17 residues long. The germline CDR1 and CDR2 sequences are SEHNR and FQNEAQ (reference sequence). V lost 5 bases to trimming and J lost 0 bases, with 14 bases between them. The DNA for the CDR3 is TGTGCCAGCAGCGAGGACAGTCATATCTCCTATAATTCACCCCTCCACTTT. Protein: CASSEDSHISYNSPLHF.

In DNA form, the CDR3 reads TGTGCCAGCAGCCACACGGTTACCTCTCAGCCCCAGCATTTT. As protein: CASSHTVTSQPQHF. The chain is built from TRBV3-1 (or the pseudogene TRBV3-2) and TRBJ1-5; unclear D gene. The CDR3 is 14 amino acids. V shed 3 bases and J shed 6 bases, with 12 bases lying between them. Germline-derived CDR1 and CDR2 are LGHDT and YNNKEL (reference sequence).

V gene TRBV3-1 (or the pseudogene TRBV3-2) combines with J gene TRBJ2-3; D is perhaps TRBD2 (7 bases). Between the trimmed V and J ends, which lost 5 bases and 6 bases, there was a span of 18 bases. Germline CDR1 reads LGHDT; CDR2 reads YNNKEL (reference sequence). CDR3 length: 15 amino acids. CDR3 sequence: CASSDGRGGPDTQYF. The CDR3 region has the DNA TGTGCCAGCAGCGATGGGAGGGGGGGCCCCGATACGCAGTATTTT.

In regard to this clone: The junction departs from germline at one end; a sequencing error may be responsible. V gene TRBV7-7 combines with J gene TRBJ2-2, with TRBD1 matching 12 bases. The CDR3 runs to 18 residues. Germline CDR1 is SSHAT and CDR2 is FNYEAQ (reference sequence). CDR3: CASSLALGQGARTGELFF. CDR3 in DNA: TGTGCTAGCAGCTTAGCGCTGGGACAGGGGGCGCGCACCGGGGAGCTGTTTTTT.

This clone was seen a handful of times. The chain recombines TRBV5-4 with TRBJ1-1; D remains unclear. V was cut by 3 bases and J by 11 bases, with 14 bases left in between. This CDR3 spans 12 amino acids. CDR1 and CDR2 from the germline V gene are SGHNT and YYREEE (reference sequence). The CDR3 coding sequence is TGTGCCAGCAGCTGGGAGCGGTCCATGGCTTTCTTT. It specifies CASSWERSMAFF.

The rearrangement links TRBV30 to TRBJ2-2; TRBD1 matches at 8 bases. V was clipped by 3 bases and J by 7 bases; unmatched bases: 4. CDR3 length equals 13 residues. From germline, CDR1 is GTSNPN and CDR2 SVGIG (reference sequence). The CDR3 bases are TGTGCCTGGAGGGCCGGGACAGGCGGGGAGCTGTTTTTT. It yields the protein CAWRAGTGGELFF.